These T cell receptor beta chains were read from a single sample in a study of T cells in localized non-small cell lung cancer. Method: immunoSEQ multiplex PCR; TCRdb's copy keeps in-frame clones and lacks some. The data contain approximately 30,000 clones, around 84% of them singletons. The material sequenced was peripheral blood, taken before any cancer treatment. These receptors came from a male donor at least 60 years old with stage III lung adenocarcinoma. Each CDR3 is given with its conserved first and last residue. A D gene is named only where the DNA matches it firmly. Expanded clones get a size class; other rows say once, few or many, or leave the size out.

v_gene	d_gene	j_gene	abundance	CDR3nt	CDR3aa
TRBV15	.	TRBJ1-6	.	TGTGCCACCAGCAGAGACTACTCACCCCTCCACTTT	CATSRDYSPLHF
TRBV27	.	TRBJ2-7	few	TGTGCCAGCAGCCTCGGGAACGAGCAGTACTTC	CASSLGNEQYF
TRBV19	.	TRBJ1-2	.	TGTGCCAGTAGTACGCCGCGGGCGGAGAACTATGGCTACACCTTC	CASSTPRAENYGYTF
TRBV7-2	.	TRBJ1-2	once	TGTGCCAGCAGCTTTACCGGCTATGGCTACACCTTC	CASSFTGYGYTF
TRBV7-3	.	TRBJ1-1	.	TGTGCCAGCGCGGGGCAGAACACTGAAGCTTTCTTT	CASAGQNTEAFF
TRBV11-1	TRBD1	TRBJ2-5	.	TGTGCCAGCAGCTGGACAGGTAGTCAAGAGACCCAGTACTTC	CASSWTGSQETQYF
TRBV5-6	.	TRBJ1-5	.	TGTGCCAGCAGCTCCGCTACTTATAGCAATCAGCCCCAGCATTTT	CASSSATYSNQPQHF
TRBV5-1	TRBD1	TRBJ2-2	.	TGCGCCAGCAGTCCGGACAGGATGGGCGGGGAGCTGTTTTTT	CASSPDRMGGELFF
TRBV10-1	TRBD2	TRBJ2-2	.	TGCGCCAGCAGTGACCCGAGGACGGGGGGGAACACCGGGGAGCTGTTTTTT	CASSDPRTGGNTGELFF
TRBV19	TRBD2	TRBJ2-3	once	TGTGCCAGTAGCGCGGGGGGCACAGATACGCAGTATTTT	CASSAGGTDTQYF
TRBV5-1	.	TRBJ2-2	.	TGCGCCAGCAGCTTGGATACGGTGAGGGTCCGTACCGGGGAGCTGTTTTTT	CASSLDTVRVRTGELFF
TRBV18	.	TRBJ2-7	.	TGTGCCAGCTCACCCTTTGGGGGAAAACTCTCCTACGAGCAGTACTTC	CASSPFGGKLSYEQYF
TRBV6-1	.	TRBJ1-5	few	TGTGCCAGCAGTGGGTCCGGGACTATGGGGGGCAATCAGCCCCAGCATTTT	CASSGSGTMGGNQPQHF
TRBV10-3	TRBD1	TRBJ2-7	.	TGTGCCTCCGCGGGACAGGGGGGCTACGAGCAGTACTTC	CASAGQGGYEQYF
TRBV6-5	.	TRBJ2-2	.	TGTGCCAGCAGTTACTCGAAACAGCCACCCACCGGGGAGCTGTTTTTT	CASSYSKQPPTGELFF
TRBV4-2	TRBD2	TRBJ2-1	few	TGTGCCAGCAGCCTGGCTAGCGGGCCAACAAGCTCCTACAATGAGCAGTTCTTC	CASSLASGPTSSYNEQFF
TRBV5-1	TRBD2	TRBJ2-2	few	TGCGCCAGCAGCTTGGCCTCCAGCGGGAGGAGGGGCGGGGAGCTGTTTTTT	CASSLASSGRRGGELFF
TRBV7-9	TRBD1	TRBJ1-2	medium-sized	TGTGCCAGCAGCTTAGGTCTTAAGGGGACAGTTAAAAACCCGGGTGGCTACACCTTC	CASSLGLKGTVKNPGGYTF
TRBV10-3	.	TRBJ1-5	.	TGTGCCATCAGCTCCGAAGGTCGGAATCAGCCCCAGCATTTT	CAISSEGRNQPQHF
TRBV19	.	TRBJ1-5	.	TGTGCCAGTAGGGGGCCCAATCAGCCCCAGCATTTT	CASRGPNQPQHF
TRBV28	.	TRBJ1-1	.	TGTGCCAGCAGTTTGGCGGGGAAGGACACTGAAGCTTTCTTT	CASSLAGKDTEAFF
TRBV5-4	.	TRBJ2-5	few	TGTGCCAGCAGCGTGGACCGGTACCAAGAGACCCAGTACTTC	CASSVDRYQETQYF